These 6 T cell receptor beta chains originate from one sample sequenced in a study of vaccination effects on CD4 cells after COVID-19. Antigen-specific CD4+ T cells expanded by the ViraFEST assay with viral peptide pools were then sequenced. Between days 10 and 11 of culture, CD4+ T cells were separated out. Previously uninfected by SARS-CoV-2, the vaccine recipients also showed negative nucleocapsid antibodies. TCRdb keeps only in-frame clones here, not all; method: immunoSEQ multiplex PCR. The table includes about 68,000 clones, roughly 80% detected once. No cognate antigen is known for these TCRs. The sample in question was CD4+ T cells from PBMCs cultured with SARS-CoV-2 spike peptides, obtained before COVID-19 vaccination. The source of these receptors is a human donor who received a COVID-19 vaccine.

The gene calls are TRBV12-3 or TRBV12-4 and TRBJ1-1; D gene ambiguous. The CDR3 has 12 amino acids. V was clipped by 0 bases and J by 10 bases, with 9 bases between them. The CDR3, as DNA: TGTGCCAGCAGTTTAGCGCAAATAGGAGCTTTCTTT. It is translated as CASSLAQIGAFF.

The sample holds a few counts of this clone. V usage is TRBV30 and J usage is TRBJ1-5; 7 positions agree with TRBD1. V lost 2 bases to trimming and J lost 4 bases; unmatched junction nucleotides: 2. The CDR3 is made up of 13 amino acids. Per germline, CDR1 GTSNPN and CDR2 SVGIG (reference sequence). The CDR3 bases are TGTGCCTGGAGTTTACAGGGGAATCAGCCCCAGCATTTT. Translated: CAWSLQGNQPQHF. Full variable domain (rest looked up from reference TRBV30 and TRBJ1-5): SQTIHQWPATLVQPVGSPLSLECTVEGTSNPNLYWYRQAAGRGLQLLFYSVGIGQISSEVPQNLSASRPQDRQFILSSKKLLLSDSGFYLCAWSLQGNQPQHFGDGTRLSIL.

In its sample, this clone was seen once. The chain combines TRBV7-8 with TRBJ2-5; a weak D match, TRBD2 (6 bases). The germline V and J ends were trimmed by 2 bases and 2 bases, with 15 bases remaining between them. This CDR3 comprises 16 residues. Germline V gene data show CDR1 as SGHVS and CDR2 as FQNEAQ. The CDR3 is CASSLRGGGNQETQYF. The DNA of the CDR3 is TGTGCCAGCAGCTTAAGGGGTGGGGGGAATCAAGAGACCCAGTACTTC. The entire variable domain, with the rest obtained from reference TRBV7-8 and TRBJ2-5, is as follows: GAGVSQSPRYKVAKRGQDVALRCDPISGHVSLFWYQQALGQGPEFLTYFQNEAQLDKSGLPSDRFFAERPEGSVSTLKIQRTQQEDSAVYLCASSLRGGGNQETQYFGPGTRLLVL.

The V gene is TRBV7-2, the J gene TRBJ2-1; D is perhaps TRBD2 (6 bases). V shed 5 bases and J shed 8 bases, with 13 bases lying between them. The germline gives CDR1 SGHTA, CDR2 FQGNSA. The CDR3 is 13 residues long. CDR3 in amino acids: CASSPRLDDEQFF. For the CDR3, the DNA is TGTGCCAGCAGCCCTAGACTAGACGATGAGCAGTTCTTC.

This clone was observed a few times. The chain couples TRBV19 to TRBJ1-2; TRBD1 matches 7 bases. This CDR3 spans 13 amino acids. The V segment lost 6 bases and the J segment 4 bases; nucleotides outside the gene matches: 5. The V gene's germline CDR1 is LNHDA and CDR2 SQIVND (reference sequence). CDR3 in DNA: TGTGCCAGTAGCCGAACAGGGGCCTATGGCTACACCTTC. The encoded protein is CASSRTGAYGYTF.

The gene calls are TRBV6-5 and TRBJ1-2; D not resolved. The CDR3 length is 14 residues. V lost 4 bases and J lost 4, with 13 bases in between. Germline V gene data show CDR1 as MNHEY and CDR2 as SVGAGI. The CDR3 sequence: CASSSNLISYGYTF. The CDR3 DNA reads TGTGCCAGCAGTTCAAACCTCATTTCCTATGGCTACACCTTC.